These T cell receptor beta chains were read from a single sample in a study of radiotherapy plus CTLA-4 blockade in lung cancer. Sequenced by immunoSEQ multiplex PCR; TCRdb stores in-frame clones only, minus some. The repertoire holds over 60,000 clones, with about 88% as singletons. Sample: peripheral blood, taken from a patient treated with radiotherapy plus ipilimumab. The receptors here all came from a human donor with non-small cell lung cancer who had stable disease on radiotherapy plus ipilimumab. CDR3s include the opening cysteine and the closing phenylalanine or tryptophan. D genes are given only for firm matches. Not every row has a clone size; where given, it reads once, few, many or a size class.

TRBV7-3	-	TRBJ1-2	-	TGTGCCAGCAGCTTACGCGTTGGCGATGGCTACACCTTC	CASSLRVGDGYTF
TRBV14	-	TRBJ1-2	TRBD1	TGTGCCAGCAGCCGAAGGGACAGGGGCAGAACCTATGGCTACACCTTC	CASSRRDRGRTYGYTF
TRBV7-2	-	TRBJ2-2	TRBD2	TGTGCCAGCAGCGCGACTAGCGCGACCGGGGAGCTGTTTTTT	CASSATSATGELFF
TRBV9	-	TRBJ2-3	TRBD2	TGTGCCAGCAGCGTAGGTATAGGAGCGGGAGGGCCAGATACGCAGTATTTT	CASSVGIGAGGPDTQYF
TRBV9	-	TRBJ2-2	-	TGTGCCAGCAACCAGGACTTGTACACCGGGGAGCTGTTTTTT	CASNQDLYTGELFF
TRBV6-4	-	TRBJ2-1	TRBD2	TGTGCCAGCAGTGAAGGCGGGGGGGCCGGTGAGCAGTTCTTC	CASSEGGGAGEQFF
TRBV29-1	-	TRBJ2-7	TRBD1	TGCAGCGTTGAAAGGACAGGGGGCTCCTACGAGCAGTACTTC	CSVERTGGSYEQYF
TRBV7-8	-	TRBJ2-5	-	TGTGCCAGCAGCACGGGACTCCAGAGGGAGACCCAGTACTTC	CASSTGLQRETQYF
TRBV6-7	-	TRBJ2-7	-	TGTGCCAGCAGTTACTCGCCGGGCAGTGGCGCCTACGAGCAGTACTTC	CASSYSPGSGAYEQYF
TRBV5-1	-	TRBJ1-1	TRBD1	TGCGCCAGCAGCTTCTCCGGACAGGGGAGCACTGAAGCTTTCTTT	CASSFSGQGSTEAFF
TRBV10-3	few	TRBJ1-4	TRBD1	TGTGCCATCAGAGATGGGACAGGGGGCCATGAAAAACTGTTTTTT	CAIRDGTGGHEKLFF
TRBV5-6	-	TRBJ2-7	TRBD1	TGTGCCAGCAGCTCTCTGGACAGGGCTATCTCCTACGAGCAGTACTTC	CASSSLDRAISYEQYF
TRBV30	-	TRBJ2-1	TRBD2	TGTGCCTGGAGTTACACAACGGGACTAGTCCCCTACAATGAGCAGTTCTTC	CAWSYTTGLVPYNEQFF
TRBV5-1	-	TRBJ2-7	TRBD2	TGCGCCAGCAGCTTGGTGACGGGGGGCTCCTACGAGCAGTACTTC	CASSLVTGGSYEQYF
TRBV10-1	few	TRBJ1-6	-	TGCGCCAGTCCAACGATAACCGGGACGGATAATTCACCCCTCCACTTT	CASPTITGTDNSPLHF
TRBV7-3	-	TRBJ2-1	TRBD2	TGTGCCAGCAGCTTTCTGCGGGAGGGCCATAATGAGCAGTTCTTC	CASSFLREGHNEQFF
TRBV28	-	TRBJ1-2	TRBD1	TGTGCCAGCAGTATGACAGGGGGGGGCTATGGCTACACCTTC	CASSMTGGGYGYTF
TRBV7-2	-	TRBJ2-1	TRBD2	TGTGCCAGCAGCTCCCCGTTTAGCGGGGGGGGAGGGTTCTTC	CASSSPFSGGGGFF
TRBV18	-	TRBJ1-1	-	TGTGCCAGCTCACCGGTGGGGAAGAACACTGAAGCTTTCTTT	CASSPVGKNTEAFF
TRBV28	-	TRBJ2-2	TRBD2	TGTGCCAGCAGCCGCGCTCGTGGACTAGCGGGGGCAACGAACACCGGGGAGCTGTTTTTT	CASSRARGLAGATNTGELFF
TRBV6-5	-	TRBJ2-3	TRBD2	TGTGCCAGCAGTACGGGGACTACTTTCGCAGATACGCAGTATTTT	CASSTGTTFADTQYF
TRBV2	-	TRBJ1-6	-	TGTGCCGGGCGGGGGTCAGGCTCACCCCTCCACTTT	CAGRGSGSPLHF
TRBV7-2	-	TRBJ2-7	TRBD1	TGTGCCAGCAGCAACGGACAGGGTAGCGTCTACGAGCAGTACTTC	CASSNGQGSVYEQYF
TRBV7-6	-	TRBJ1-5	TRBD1	TGTGCCAGCAGCTTAGCAGGGGGACAGGGTACTCAGCCCCAGCATTTT	CASSLAGGQGTQPQHF
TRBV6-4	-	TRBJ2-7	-	TGTGCCAGCAGTGACTGCCGGGAGACAACCTACGAGCAGTACTTC	CASSDCRETTYEQYF
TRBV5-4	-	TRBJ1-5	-	TGTGCCAGCAGCTTCGGGGGCTACAATCAGCCCCAGCATTTT	CASSFGGYNQPQHF
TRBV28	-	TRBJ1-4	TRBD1	TGTGCCAGCAGTTTCAATTTAGGGGGCAATGAAAAACTGTTTTTT	CASSFNLGGNEKLFF
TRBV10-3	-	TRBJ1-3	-	TGTGCCATCAGTGAGTCTGGCAGGGCCATTGCTGGAAACACCATATATTTT	CAISESGRAIAGNTIYF
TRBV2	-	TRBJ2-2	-	TGTGCCAGCAGGGTTACTGAGAGCCCCGGGGAGCTGTTTTTT	CASRVTESPGELFF
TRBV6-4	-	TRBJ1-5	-	TGTGCCAGCAGTGTGGAGGGTGGTAGCAATCAGCCCCAGCATTTT	CASSVEGGSNQPQHF
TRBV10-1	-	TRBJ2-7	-	TGCGCCAGCAGTGAGTCAACCGAGCAGTACTTC	CASSESTEQYF
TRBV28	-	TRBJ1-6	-	TGTGCCAGCAGTGATCCGTTGGGGAATTCACCCCTCCACTTT	CASSDPLGNSPLHF
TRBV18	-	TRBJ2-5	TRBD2	TGTGCCAGCTCACTCCGAGGGGTCCGACTAGCGGGGCACCAAGAGACCCAGTACTTC	CASSLRGVRLAGHQETQYF
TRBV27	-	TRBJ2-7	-	TGTGCCAGCAGTTCGATAGGGCTCCCTCTCTCCTACGAGCAGTACTTC	CASSSIGLPLSYEQYF
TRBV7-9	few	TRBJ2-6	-	TGTGCCAGCAGCTTAGAGGGATTCGCCGGGGCCAACGTCCTGACTTTC	CASSLEGFAGANVLTF
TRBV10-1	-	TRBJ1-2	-	TGCGCCAGCGTCCAGCCCGGCTATGGCTACACCTTC	CASVQPGYGYTF
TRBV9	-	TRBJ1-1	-	TGTGCCAGCAGCCCTGGGGACCCCCAGGCGGTTGGCACTGAAGCTTTCTTT	CASSPGDPQAVGTEAFF
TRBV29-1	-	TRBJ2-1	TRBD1	TGCAGCGTTGAAAAACAGGGGGGTGAGCAGTTCTTC	CSVEKQGGEQFF
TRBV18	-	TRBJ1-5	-	TGTGCCAGCTCACCGCTATCGACCGGCAATCAGCCCCAGCATTTT	CASSPLSTGNQPQHF
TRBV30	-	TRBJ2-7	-	TGTGCCTGGAGTAGGGGGGCGGCCTACGAGCAGTACTTC	CAWSRGAAYEQYF
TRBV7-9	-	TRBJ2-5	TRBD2	TGTGCCAGCAGCTTAGTTCCAGCGGGGCCCGCAGAGACCCAGTACTTC	CASSLVPAGPAETQYF
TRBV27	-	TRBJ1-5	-	TGTGCCAGCAGTTGGCAGGGGCGGCAGCCCCAGCATTTT	CASSWQGRQPQHF
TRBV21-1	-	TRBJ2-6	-	TGTGCCAGCATCCCGGGCTCCCTCTCACGTGGGGCCAACGTCCTGACTTTC	CASIPGSLSRGANVLTF
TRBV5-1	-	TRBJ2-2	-	TGCGCCAGCAGCTTCGGGGGAAACACCGGGGAGCTGTTTTTT	CASSFGGNTGELFF
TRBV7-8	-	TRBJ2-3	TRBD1	TGTGCCAGCAGCTTGGGACAGGTCAGCACAGATACGCAGTATTTT	CASSLGQVSTDTQYF
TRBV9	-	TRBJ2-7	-	TGTGCCAGCAGCGTACAGGCTGGACAGACCTACGAGCAGTACTTC	CASSVQAGQTYEQYF
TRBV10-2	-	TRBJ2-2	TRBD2	TGCGCCAGCAGTGATAAGCGGGGGGGCAGGAGCACCGGGGAGCTGTTTTTT	CASSDKRGGRSTGELFF
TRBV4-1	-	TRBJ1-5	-	TGCGCCAGCGGAAAAGGGGGGGCCGGCCAGCCCCAGCATTTT	CASGKGGAGQPQHF
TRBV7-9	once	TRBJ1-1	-	TGTGCCAGCAGCTTAACTGGGGGACGGGGAATGAACACTGAAGCTTTCTTT	CASSLTGGRGMNTEAFF
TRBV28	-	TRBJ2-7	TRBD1	TGTGCCAGCAGTTGGACAGGGGCATCCTACGAGCAGTACTTC	CASSWTGASYEQYF
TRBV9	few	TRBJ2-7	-	TGTGCCAGCAGCGTAAGCCAGGGGGGGGACGAGCAGTACTTC	CASSVSQGGDEQYF
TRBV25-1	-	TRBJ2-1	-	TGTGCCAGCAGTGAGGATCTAGTGGATGAGCAGTTCTTC	CASSEDLVDEQFF
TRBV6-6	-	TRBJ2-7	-	TGTGCCAGCAGTTACCCAGAGTCCTACGAGCAGTACTTC	CASSYPESYEQYF
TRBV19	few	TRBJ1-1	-	TGTGCCAGTAGTATTCCGGGGGGATCTGAAGCTTTCTTT	CASSIPGGSEAFF
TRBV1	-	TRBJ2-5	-	TGCACCAGCAGGCCAGTCAGGCTAGCGGGAGTTTATGAGACCCAGTACTTC	CTSRPVRLAGVYETQYF
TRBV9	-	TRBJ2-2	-	TGTGCCAGCAGCGTATACAGGGCTCGCCCCGGGGAGCTGTTTTTT	CASSVYRARPGELFF
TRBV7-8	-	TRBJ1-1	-	TGTGCCAGCAGCTCAGGGGATCTCAGGGGTTGGAACACTGAAGCTTTCTTT	CASSSGDLRGWNTEAFF